The 9 T cell receptor beta chains below come from one sample, sequenced in a study of cytomegalovirus exposure and HLA in healthy donors. 60 Vbeta and 13 Jbeta primers were used in PCR. The method was immunoSEQ multiplex PCR; TCRdb's version includes in-frame clones alone and lacks a portion of them. The specimen's table records about 130,000 clones. The sample comprised PBMCs. The receptors derive from a woman in her sixties or seventies in good health and CMV-seronegative.

V usage is TRBV6-5 and J usage is TRBJ1-2; D is unresolved. CDR3 size: 14 residues. V gave up 0 bases and J gave up 0 bases, with 5 bases separating them. Germline-derived CDR1 and CDR2 are MNHEY and SVGAGI. The CDR3 protein is CASSYSATNYGYTF. The CDR3 DNA reads TGTGCCAGCAGTTACTCCGCGACTAACTATGGCTACACCTTC.

The rearrangement uses TRBV6-5 and TRBJ1-1; the D gene is possibly TRBD1 (6 bases). CDR3 length: 14 residues. Per the germline V gene, CDR1 is MNHEY and CDR2 is SVGAGI. With 6 bases removed from V and 5 bases from J, the gap between germline ends came to 16 bases. Written as DNA, the CDR3 is TGTGCCAGCAGACTACGCACAGGGAGAACTGAAGCTTTCTTT. Its protein is CASRLRTGRTEAFF.

V and J are TRBV27 and TRBJ2-7, with 7 bases matching TRBD2. Germline-derived CDR1 and CDR2 are MNHEY and SMNVEV (reference sequence). Losses at the gene ends were 6 bases for V and 2 bases for J; bases not matched to a gene: 7. This CDR3 is 14 amino acids long. The CDR3 reads CASSTAGVPYEQYF. DNA of the CDR3: TGTGCCAGCAGCACCGCGGGGGTTCCCTACGAGCAGTACTTC.

V usage is TRBV2 and J usage is TRBJ1-1; the match to TRBD1 covers 7 bases. With 0 bases clipped from V and 1 base from J, the junction kept 5 bases outside the gene matches. The CDR3 is 16 residues long. Germline V gene sequence: CDR1 SNHLY, CDR2 FYNNEI. Here the CDR3 reads CASSEALGQPNTEAFF. The CDR3 DNA reads as TGTGCCAGCAGTGAAGCCCTGGGACAGCCGAACACTGAAGCTTTCTTT. Based on the CDR3 plus reference TRBV2 and TRBJ1-1, the full variable domain is EPEVTQTPSHQVTQMGQEVILRCVPISNHLYFYWYRQILGQKVEFLVSFYNNEISEKSEIFDDQFSVERPDGSNFTLKIRSTKLEDSAMYFCASSEALGQPNTEAFFGQGTRLTVV.

This chain links TRBV29-1 with TRBJ1-2; a possible D gene is TRBD1 (6 bases). V was clipped by 2 bases and J by 2 bases, with 12 bases between them. Germline V gene data show CDR1 as SQVTM and CDR2 as ANQGSEA. The CDR3 is made up of 14 amino acids. CDR3 sequence reads: CSVEQRGGNYGYTF. CDR3 in DNA: TGCAGCGTTGAACAGAGGGGGGGGAACTATGGCTACACCTTC.

The chain links TRBV5-1 to TRBJ2-2, with TRBD2 as a possible D gene (6 bases). The CDR3 covers 16 residues. Germline CDR1 and CDR2: SGHRS and YFSETQ. The germline V and J ends were trimmed by 1 base and 3 bases, with 13 bases remaining between them. In DNA form, the CDR3 reads TGCGCCAGCAGCTTGTCGGGACTTCAAGACACCGGGGAGCTGTTTTTT. The encoded protein is CASSLSGLQDTGELFF. Based on the CDR3 plus reference TRBV5-1 and TRBJ2-2, the full variable domain is KAGVTQTPRYLIKTRGQQVTLSCSPISGHRSVSWYQQTPGQGLQFLFEYFSETQRNKGNFPGRFSGRQFSNSRSEMNVSTLELGDSALYLCASSLSGLQDTGELFFGEGSRLTVL.

CDR3 residues: CASSYGTGGDTQYF. CDR3 bases: TGTGCCAGCAGTTACGGAACGGGAGGAGATACGCAGTATTTT. This chain links TRBV6-5 with TRBJ2-3, with 7 bases lining up with TRBD2. The germline CDR1 and CDR2 sequences are MNHEY and SVGAGI. The CDR3 extends over 14 amino acids. Germline trimming cut 2 bases from V and 5 bases from J; bases unmatched to any gene: 4.

The genes are TRBV7-9 and TRBJ1-1; D may be TRBD1 (5 bases). The CDR3 is 16 amino acids. With 1 base removed from V and 1 base from J, the gap between germline ends came to 13 bases. Per germline, CDR1 SEHNR and CDR2 FQNEAQ (reference sequence). Here the CDR3 DNA reads TGTGCCAGCAGCTTAGTACGGGCGACAGAGAACACTGAAGCTTTCTTT. Translation gives CASSLVRATENTEAFF.

The chain uses TRBV10-3 and TRBJ1-1, with no clear D. The germline CDR1 and CDR2 sequences are ENHRY and SYGVKD. Trimming took off 6 bases at V and 6 bases at J, with 14 bases between the two ends. The CDR3 has 13 residues. In DNA form, the CDR3 reads TGTGCCATCAGCCTCGGACTGCAGGCTGAAGCTTTCTTT. Protein: CAISLGLQAEAFF.